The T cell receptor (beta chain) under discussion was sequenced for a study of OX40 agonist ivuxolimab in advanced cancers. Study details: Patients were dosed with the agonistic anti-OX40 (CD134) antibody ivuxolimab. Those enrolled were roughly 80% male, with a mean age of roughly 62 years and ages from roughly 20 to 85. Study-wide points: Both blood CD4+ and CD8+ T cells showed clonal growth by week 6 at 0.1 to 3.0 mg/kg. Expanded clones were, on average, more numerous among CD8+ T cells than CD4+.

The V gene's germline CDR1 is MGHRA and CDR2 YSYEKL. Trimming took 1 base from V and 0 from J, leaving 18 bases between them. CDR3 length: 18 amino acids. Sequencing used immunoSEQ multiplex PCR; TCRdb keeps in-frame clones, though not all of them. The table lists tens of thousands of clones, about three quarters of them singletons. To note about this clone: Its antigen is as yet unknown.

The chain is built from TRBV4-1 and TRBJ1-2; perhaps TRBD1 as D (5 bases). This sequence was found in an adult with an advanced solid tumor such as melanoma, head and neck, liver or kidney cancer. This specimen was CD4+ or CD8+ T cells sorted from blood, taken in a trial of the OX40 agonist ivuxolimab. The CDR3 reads CASSQVIGHSGTNYGYTF. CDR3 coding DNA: TGCGCCAGCAGCCAAGTCATCGGACACTCCGGGACTAACTATGGCTACACCTTC.